This TCR beta chain emerged from a study of blood T cell repertoires in COVID-19. Worth noting for this clone: The junction departs from the called germline gene at one end, perhaps through a read error. At the DNA level, this CDR3 is encoded by other sequences in the same sample as well.

Profiled with immunoSEQ multiplex PCR; TCRdb holds only in-frame clones, not every one. The sample has about 68,000 clones, roughly nine tenths seen once. The CDR3 totals 14 residues. Germline CDR1 is SGHAT and CDR2 is FQNNGV. Sequencing input: peripheral blood. The source is a woman between 45 and 60 years old with COVID-19, enrolled during active disease. The rearrangement joins TRBV11-2 to TRBJ2-2; D ambiguous. CDR3 sequence reads: CASSSRLARGELFF. DNA of the CDR3: TGTGCTAGCAGCTCACGATTGGCACGCGGGGAGCTGTTTTTT.